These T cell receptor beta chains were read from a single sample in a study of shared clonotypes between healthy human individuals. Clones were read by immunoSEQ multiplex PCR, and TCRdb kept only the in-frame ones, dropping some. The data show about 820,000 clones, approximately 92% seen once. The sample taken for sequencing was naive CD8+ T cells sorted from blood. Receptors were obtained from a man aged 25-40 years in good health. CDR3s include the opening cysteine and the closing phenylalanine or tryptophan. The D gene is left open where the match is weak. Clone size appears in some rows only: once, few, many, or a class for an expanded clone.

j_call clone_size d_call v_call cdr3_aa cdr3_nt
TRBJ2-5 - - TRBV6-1 CASSDSPIRETQYF TGTGCCAGCAGTGATTCCCCAATCAGAGAGACCCAGTACTTC
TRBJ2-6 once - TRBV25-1 CASSETGANVLTF TGTGCCAGCAGTGAAACTGGGGCCAACGTCCTGACTTTC
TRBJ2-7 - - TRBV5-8 CASSLVVVPYEQYF TGTGCCAGCAGCTTGGTTGTGGTCCCCTACGAGCAGTACTTC
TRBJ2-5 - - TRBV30 CAWRHLGFSLGETQYF TGTGCCTGGAGACACTTAGGGTTCTCCCTTGGGGAGACCCAGTACTTC
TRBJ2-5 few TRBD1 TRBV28 CASSSPGTGVQETQYF TGTGCCAGCAGCTCCCCCGGGACAGGGGTCCAAGAGACCCAGTACTTC
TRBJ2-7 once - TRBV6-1 CAAVPNSYEQYF TGTGCAGCCGTCCCGAACTCCTACGAGCAGTACTTC
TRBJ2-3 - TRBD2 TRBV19 CASRDGRGAFLDTQYF TGTGCCAGTAGGGACGGGAGGGGGGCCTTCCTAGATACGCAGTATTTT
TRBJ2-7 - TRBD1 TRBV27 CASSPGQGPPNYEQYF TGTGCCAGCAGTCCTGGACAGGGACCGCCTAATTACGAGCAGTACTTC
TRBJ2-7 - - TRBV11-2 CASTTDSYEQYF TGTGCCAGCACGACAGATTCCTACGAGCAGTACTTC
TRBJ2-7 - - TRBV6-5 CASTHPGAPYEQYF TGTGCCAGCACCCACCCAGGGGCCCCCTACGAGCAGTACTTC
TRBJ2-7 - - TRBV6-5 CASSYTGPPEVEQYF TGTGCCAGCAGTTACACGGGACCCCCGGAGGTCGAGCAGTACTTC
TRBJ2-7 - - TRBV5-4 CASSLGGYEQYF TGTGCCAGCAGCTTGGGTGGGTACGAGCAGTACTTC
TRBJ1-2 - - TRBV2 CASSELGFAEGYTF TGTGCCAGCAGTGAACTGGGCTTCGCCGAGGGCTACACCTTC
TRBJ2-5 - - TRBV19 CASRRGTGETQYF TGTGCCTCCCGGCGAGGGACCGGGGAGACCCAGTACTTC
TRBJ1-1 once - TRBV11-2 CASSLMTGLNTEAFF TGTGCCAGCAGCTTGATGACAGGCCTGAACACTGAAGCTTTCTTT